These 30 T cell receptor beta chains share one sample of origin, sequenced in a study of shared clonotypes between healthy human individuals (dated by TCRdb to 2020 to 2022). The method behind the library was the immunoSEQ multiplex PCR assay. Sourced from immuneACCESS, this table was stored by TCRdb with only in-frame sequences that have V and J called. A share of the clones is absent; for the studies checked, an unresolved V gene accounts for under half, and the remainder has no known explanation. This sample has roughly 660,000 clones in its table, and roughly 87% of those were observed once. The leading ten clones occupy about 34% of the sample. Sample: memory CD8+ T cells from PBMCs. The meaning of the sample's cell subset or site label: CD45RO+ cells pooled with CCR7-negative TemRA cells. The receptors come from a man between 18 and 35 years old in good health. Some clones in this sample may be carry-over from other donors' samples.

The chain recombines TRBV27 with TRBJ1-1; D is ambiguous. Germline assignment: CDR1 MNHEY and CDR2 SMNVEV (reference sequence). Trimming left V 7 bases short and J 0 bases short, with 3 bases between. The CDR3 sequence is 11 residues long. The CDR3 region is CASTLNTEAFF. As DNA, the CDR3 is TGTGCCAGCACCCTGAACACTGAAGCTTTCTTT.

The chain combines TRBV28 with TRBJ2-3; 9 nucleotides align to TRBD2. CDR1 and CDR2 from the germline V gene are MDHEN and SYDVKM. This CDR3 comprises 16 residues. V shed 7 bases and J 4 bases; nucleotides not matched to a gene: 12. Here the CDR3 reads CASNEIAGLAADTQYF. DNA for the CDR3: TGTGCCAGCAATGAAATAGCGGGACTAGCTGCAGATACGCAGTATTTT.

The chain recombines TRBV15 with TRBJ2-2; unclear D gene. CDR3 length: 12 amino acids. V lost 3 bases and J lost 3, with 2 bases in between. CDR1 and CDR2 (germline): LNHNV, YYDKDF (reference sequence). This chain's CDR3 is CATSSDTGELFF. In DNA form, the CDR3 reads TGTGCCACCAGCAGTGACACCGGGGAGCTGTTTTTT.

A note on this clone: This specimen includes other DNA sequences encoding the same CDR3. The chain combines TRBV9 with TRBJ2-5; D not certain. CDR1 is SGDLS, CDR2 YYNGEE, per germline. The ends were cut back, 3 bases at V and 4 bases at J, with 7 bases in the middle. The CDR3 has 12 amino acids. The chain's CDR3 is CASSGPGETQYF. The DNA of the CDR3 is TGTGCCAGCAGCGGCCCGGGAGAGACCCAGTACTTC.

This chain links TRBV9 with TRBJ1-3, with D possibly TRBD1 on 5 matching bases. Trimming took off 4 bases at V and 8 bases at J, with 22 bases between the two ends. Germline CDR1 and CDR2: SGDLS and YYNGEE. The CDR3 covers 16 residues. In nucleotides, the CDR3 is TGTGCCAGCAGCCCAATGGGACCGACACCGGACGACACCATATATTTT. Amino acids: CASSPMGPTPDDTIYF.

This chain connects TRBV4-1 to TRBJ2-7; a weak D match, TRBD1 (5 bases). Trimming left V 4 bases short and J 2 bases short, with 12 bases between. The V gene's germline CDR1 is MGHRA and CDR2 YSYEKL. The CDR3 loop spans 14 amino acids. This chain's CDR3 is CASSRGDGAYEQYF. In DNA form, the CDR3 reads TGCGCCAGCAGCCGGGGCGACGGAGCCTACGAGCAGTACTTC.

This rearrangement joins TRBV28 to TRBJ2-1; unclear D gene. The CDR3 has 16 amino acids. CDR1 is MDHEN, CDR2 SYDVKM, per germline. V was clipped by 2 bases and J by 0 bases, with 11 bases between them. This CDR3 reads CASSLMGLSSYNEQFF. Written as DNA, the CDR3 is TGTGCCAGCAGTTTAATGGGCCTAAGCTCCTACAATGAGCAGTTCTTC.

The V gene is TRBV15, the J gene TRBJ1-3; D not certain. The germline V gene encodes CDR1 LNHNV and CDR2 YYDKDF (reference sequence). Trimming removed 0 bases at V and 0 bases at J, with 6 bases between. The length of the CDR3 is 15 residues. Here the CDR3 DNA reads TGTGCCACCAGCAGAGACTCTAGCTCTGGAAACACCATATATTTT. It translates to CATSRDSSSGNTIYF. Variable domain in full (rest from reference TRBV15 and TRBJ1-3): DAMVIQNPRYQVTQFGKPVTLSCSQTLNHNVMYWYQQKSSQAPKLLFHYYDKDFNNEADTPDNFQSRRPNTSFCFLDIRSPGLGDTAMYLCATSRDSSSGNTIYFGEGSWLTVV.

On this clone itself: Additional DNA sequences in this sample encode the identical CDR3. V usage is TRBV9 and J usage is TRBJ2-7; tentatively, D is TRBD1 (5 bases). Per germline, CDR1 SGDLS and CDR2 YYNGEE. Deletions cut 0 bases from V and 1 base from J, with 5 bases between. The CDR3 runs to 13 residues. The CDR3 sequence: CASSVGTSYEQYF. The CDR3 nucleotides read TGTGCCAGCAGCGTAGGGACATCCTACGAGCAGTACTTC.

The chain combines TRBV7-9 with TRBJ2-1; 9 nucleotides line up with TRBD1. Germline V gene data show CDR1 as SEHNR and CDR2 as FQNEAQ (reference sequence). This CDR3 region has 17 residues. Losses at the gene ends were 2 bases for V and 10 bases for J; bases not matched to a gene: 15. The CDR3 sequence: CASSLSEGQGPPGEQFF. The DNA of the CDR3 is TGTGCCAGCAGCTTATCGGAGGGACAGGGTCCACCCGGAGAGCAGTTCTTC.

V and J are TRBV7-9 and TRBJ2-1; TRBD2 matches at 7 bases. Germline V lookup: CDR1 SEHNR, CDR2 FQNEAQ (reference sequence). The CDR3 has 17 residues. The J segment lost 5 bases and the V segment lost 6 bases, leaving 16 bases of the junction unmatched. CDR3 sequence (DNA): TGTGCCAGCAGGGAAAGAAGAGGGGAGGGCCACGACAATGAGCAGTTCTTC. As protein: CASRERRGEGHDNEQFF.

V usage is TRBV5-1 and J usage is TRBJ2-1, with D perhaps TRBD2 (6 bases). This CDR3 contains 13 residues. V lost 3 bases, J lost 8 bases, and 12 bases lay in between. Germline assignment: CDR1 SGHRS and CDR2 YFSETQ. CDR3 loop: CASSSRRGHEQFF. CDR3 nucleotides: TGCGCCAGCAGCTCCCGGCGGGGCCATGAGCAGTTCTTC.

This rearrangement joins TRBV7-3 to TRBJ1-4, with no clear D. V was clipped by 5 bases and J by 1 base, with 14 bases between them. The CDR3 extends over 16 amino acids. Looked up from germline, CDR1 is SGHTA and CDR2 is FQGTGA. The CDR3 nucleotides are TGTGCCAGCAGCAATCCGGGCCCCCAAACTAATGAAAAACTGTTTTTT. Translated, it gives CASSNPGPQTNEKLFF.

As to this clone: Since a far larger clone is one base different, this is likely a read error. The chain employs TRBV2 and TRBJ1-1; D is uncertain. V lost 6 bases and J lost 0, with 5 bases in between. Germline assignment: CDR1 SNHLY and CDR2 FYNNEI. The CDR3 sequence is 12 residues long. CDR3 bases: TGTGCCAGCAGGGGCATGAACACTGAAGCTTTCTTT. Its protein product is CASRGMNTEAFF.

The chain has TRBV7-7 and TRBJ2-1, with TRBD2 matching over 13 bases. The CDR3 totals 16 residues. V gave up 5 bases and J gave up 4 bases; unmatched junction bases: 5. The germline gives CDR1 SSHAT, CDR2 FNYEAQ (reference sequence). The CDR3 DNA follows: TGTGCCAGCAGCAGCCAGGGACTAGCGGGATACAATGAGCAGTTCTTC. Translated: CASSSQGLAGYNEQFF.

This chain connects TRBV5-4 to TRBJ2-7; 8 positions agree with TRBD2. This CDR3 comprises 15 residues. Looked up from germline, CDR1 is SGHNT and CDR2 is YYREEE (reference sequence). Trimming removed 4 bases from V and 2 bases from J; junction bases left unmatched: 8. In DNA form, the CDR3 reads TGTGCCAGCAGCCAAAATCCGGGACTAGCCTACGAGCAGTACTTC. It encodes CASSQNPGLAYEQYF.

In DNA, the CDR3 is TGTGCCAGCAACCCAACGAGGAGGGCGGGAGGGCCAGAAGACACCGGGGAGCTGTTTTTT. Translation gives CASNPTRRAGGPEDTGELFF. The chain uses TRBV13 and TRBJ2-2, with 9 bases aligning to TRBD2. The ends lost 7 bases at V and 3 bases at J; junction bases unmatched: 21. CDR3 length: 20 residues. The germline CDR1 and CDR2 sequences are PRHDT and FYEKMQ (reference sequence).

J is TRBJ2-5 and V is TRBV27; D uncertain. V was cut by 6 bases and J by 5 bases, with 19 bases left in between. The length of the CDR3 is 15 residues. Germline CDR1 MNHEY, CDR2 SMNVEV (reference sequence). The DNA of the CDR3 is TGTGCCAGCAGCCCCCAGGACCCCCGGGCGGAGACCCAGTACTTC. Its translation: CASSPQDPRAETQYF.

The chain combines TRBV9 with TRBJ2-7, with 9 nucleotides matching TRBD1. This CDR3 has 15 amino acids. Germline loops: CDR1 SGDLS, CDR2 YYNGEE. V shed 3 bases and J 2 bases; nucleotides not matched to a gene: 6. The CDR3 sequence: CASSAFGTGTYEQYF. The CDR3 DNA is TGTGCCAGCAGCGCTTTCGGGACAGGGACCTACGAGCAGTACTTC.

V is TRBV28 and J is TRBJ2-7; 12 positions agree with TRBD2. Germline CDR1 is MDHEN and CDR2 is SYDVKM. Losses at the gene ends were 6 bases for V and 4 bases for J; bases not matched to a gene: 10. The CDR3 has 16 residues. DNA of the CDR3: TGTGCCAGCAGCTATGACCGACTAGCGGGAGTGTACGAGCAGTACTTC. Translating it yields CASSYDRLAGVYEQYF.

The V gene is TRBV11-3, the J gene TRBJ2-7, with 9 positions matching TRBD2. Trimming took 1 base from V and 2 from J; bases not matched to a gene: 6. CDR3 length equals 16 residues. The V gene's germline CDR1 is SGHNT and CDR2 YENEEA. DNA of the CDR3: TGTGCCAGCAGCTTAGGACTAGCGGAAGAGCCCTACGAGCAGTACTTC. This encodes CASSLGLAEEPYEQYF.

The chain carries TRBV28 and TRBJ2-3; TRBD1 is a possible D gene (6 bases). V was shortened by 6 bases and J by 4 bases, with 14 bases between the two germline ends. Germline V gene sequence: CDR1 MDHEN, CDR2 SYDVKM. The CDR3 contains 14 residues. The CDR3 region has the DNA TGTGCCAGCAGCTCGGACAGTATGTCAGATACGCAGTATTTT. It yields the protein CASSSDSMSDTQYF.

Worth noting for this clone: The junction shows a germline mismatch at one end, possibly a read error. The chain joins TRBV10-3 to TRBJ2-7, with D perhaps being TRBD1 or TRBD2 (5 bases each). CDR3 length equals 13 residues. The germline gives CDR1 ENHRY, CDR2 SYGVKD. The CDR3 nucleotides read TGTGCCAGCAGTTCCGGGACGTCCTACGAGCAGTACTTC. The encoded protein is CASSSGTSYEQYF.

This clone was detected only a few times. The gene calls are TRBV28 and TRBJ1-3; maybe TRBD1 (6 bases). Trimming stripped 8 bases from V and 0 bases from J, with 14 bases between. This CDR3 has 15 amino acids. Germline V gene sequence: CDR1 MDHEN, CDR2 SYDVKM. The CDR3 region is CASGPDRFSGNTIYF. The CDR3 DNA sequence: TGTGCCAGCGGGCCCGACAGGTTCTCTGGAAACACCATATATTTT. Using reference TRBV28 and TRBJ1-3 for the parts outside the CDR3, the full variable domain is DVKVTQSSRYLVKRTGEKVFLECVQDMDHENMFWYRQDPGLGLRLIYFSYDVKMKEKGDIPEGYSVSREKKERFSLILESASTNQTSMYLCASGPDRFSGNTIYFGEGSWLTVV.

The V gene is TRBV15, the J gene TRBJ1-2, with D possibly matching TRBD1 (6 bases). This CDR3 region has 16 residues. CDR1 LNHNV and CDR2 YYDKDF come from the germline V gene (reference sequence). V lost 3 bases, J lost 3 bases, and 17 bases lay in between. For the CDR3, the DNA is TGTGCCACCAGCAGCGGCGGGGGGGGCAAGTACTATGGCTACACCTTC. Encoded protein: CATSSGGGGKYYGYTF.

The chain recombines TRBV27 with TRBJ1-1; 7 bases are a match to TRBD1. The ends lost 4 bases at V and 0 bases at J; junction bases unmatched: 11. Germline-derived CDR1 and CDR2 are MNHEY and SMNVEV (reference sequence). CDR3 size: 17 residues. The CDR3 nucleotides are TGTGCCAGCAGTTCTAAGTTCAGGGACAGCATGAACACTGAAGCTTTCTTT. Its translation is CASSSKFRDSMNTEAFF.

This chain joins TRBV5-1 and TRBJ2-6; TRBD1 is a possible D gene (6 bases). The CDR3 loop spans 17 amino acids. Between the trimmed V and J ends, which lost 0 bases and 3 bases, there was a span of 13 bases. Germline V gene lookup returns CDR1 SGHRS and CDR2 YFSETQ. This CDR3 reads CASSLEGGQFGANVLTF. The CDR3 DNA is TGCGCCAGCAGCTTGGAAGGGGGTCAATTTGGGGCCAACGTCCTGACTTTC.

Note on this clone: The sample holds other DNA sequences that translate to the same CDR3. The V and J genes are TRBV14 and TRBJ2-3; D is unclear. Trimming stripped 1 base from V and 1 base from J, with 6 bases between. Germline values: CDR1 SGHDN, CDR2 FVKESK. The CDR3 has 14 residues. The chain's CDR3 is CASSQGGRTDTQYF. In DNA form, the CDR3 reads TGTGCCAGCAGCCAAGGCGGCCGCACAGATACGCAGTATTTT.

This clone showed up just a few times. The CDR3 loop reads CASSSFQGIPYGYTF. CDR3 in DNA: TGTGCCAGCAGTTCGTTCCAGGGTATCCCTTATGGCTACACCTTC. The chain is built from TRBV6-5 and TRBJ1-2; maybe TRBD1 (5 bases). Trimming took off 4 bases at V and 5 bases at J, with 17 bases between the two ends. Germline V CDR1 and CDR2: MNHEY, SVGAGI. This CDR3 has 15 residues.

The chain carries TRBV10-3 and TRBJ2-7, with D hard to call. CDR1 and CDR2 from the germline V gene are ENHRY and SYGVKD. The CDR3 has 12 residues. V was cut by 4 bases and J by 2 bases, with 6 bases left in between. The CDR3 sequence: CAISVRTYEQYF. DNA of the CDR3: TGTGCCATCAGTGTTAGGACCTACGAGCAGTACTTC.